Each of the 32 T cell receptor beta chains below was sequenced from the same sample in a study of Ad26.COV2.S vaccination and SARS-CoV-2 variants. As to treatment: some 19 received Ad26.COV2.S at low or high dose, single or two shots; 5 received placebo; per-sample allocation not given. Sample collection was performed on day 63 after the first vaccine or placebo injection. Sequencing used immunoSEQ multiplex PCR; TCRdb keeps in-frame clones, though not all of them. The data show roughly 420,000 clones, with roughly 89% seen just once and over 2% held by the top ten. The starting material was peripheral blood, obtained in a trial of Ad26.COV2.S vaccine versus placebo. The receptors stem from a person between 18 and 65 years old who received the Ad26.COV2.S COVID-19 vaccine or a placebo.

CDR3 amino acids: CASSLMTRDWYSYNEQFF. DNA for the CDR3: TGTGCCAGCAGCTTAATGACCCGGGACTGGTATTCATACAATGAGCAGTTCTTC. This chain joins TRBV11-2 and TRBJ2-1; possibly TRBD2 for D (6 bases). This CDR3 region has 18 residues. Germline loops: CDR1 SGHAT, CDR2 FQNNGV. V was pared by 2 bases and J by 4 bases, with 21 bases between.

J is TRBJ2-1 and V is TRBV13, with no clear D. The V gene lost 3 bases and the J gene lost 9 bases, with 6 bases spanning the gap. Germline values: CDR1 PRHDT, CDR2 FYEKMQ (reference sequence). This CDR3 contains 11 residues. CDR3 DNA sequence: TGTGCCAGCAGCTTTCGAGGTGAGCAGTTCTTC. Protein product: CASSFRGEQFF.

The rearrangement joins TRBV28 to TRBJ1-3; D not resolved. The CDR3 loop spans 14 amino acids. Germline V CDR1 and CDR2: MDHEN, SYDVKM. The ends were cut back, 6 bases at V and 0 bases at J, with 9 bases in the middle. The CDR3 loop reads CASRDGVSGNTIYF. CDR3 DNA sequence: TGTGCCAGCAGGGACGGTGTCTCTGGAAACACCATATATTTT.

There are a few counts of this clone. The J gene is TRBJ2-1, the V gene TRBV4-2; 7 nucleotides agree with TRBD2. Germline lookup yields CDR1 LGHNA and CDR2 YNFKEQ. Trimming cost V 4 bases and J 0 bases; bases outside gene matches: 3. The CDR3 totals 15 residues. This chain's CDR3 is CASSPRTSSYNEQFF. The DNA of the CDR3 is TGTGCCAGCAGCCCGAGGACTAGCTCCTACAATGAGCAGTTCTTC.

Here the CDR3 reads CASSLSVHNQPQHF. The DNA for the CDR3 is TGCGCCAGCAGCTTGTCTGTTCACAATCAGCCCCAGCATTTT. This chain connects TRBV5-1 to TRBJ1-5; D gene uncertain. Per the germline V gene, CDR1 is SGHRS and CDR2 is YFSETQ. The germline V and J ends were trimmed by 1 base and 3 bases, with 8 bases remaining between them. The CDR3 spans 14 residues.

This clone was seen just once. The chain is built from TRBV7-2 and TRBJ1-1; no reliable D call. Germline CDR1 is SGHTA and CDR2 is FQGNSA. Trimming left V 3 bases short and J 4 bases short, with 15 bases between. The CDR3 covers 15 residues. CDR3 DNA: TGTGCCAGCAGCTTCTTGCGGGTTCACGGCACTGAAGCTTTCTTT. This gives the protein CASSFLRVHGTEAFF.

This clone has just one count. The junction and the germline gene differ at one end; a read error may be behind it. The CDR3 bases are TGTGCCAGCAGCTTCCCCGGGACAGGGGGCGCTTTTCCCCTCTTT. Translation: CASSFPGTGGAFPLF. The chain uses TRBV5-4 and TRBJ1-1; 12 bases match TRBD1. Germline lookup yields CDR1 SGHNT and CDR2 YYREEE (reference sequence). CDR3 size: 15 residues.

The J gene is TRBJ1-1, the V gene TRBV5-1; D is unresolved. V lost 5 bases, J lost 5 bases, and 19 bases lay in between. The CDR3 spans 15 residues. From germline, CDR1 is SGHRS and CDR2 YFSETQ. CDR3 protein: CASSLGGVSGTEAFF. In DNA, the CDR3 is TGCGCCAGCAGTCTTGGTGGGGTTTCGGGAACTGAAGCTTTCTTT.

As concerns this clone: Within the sample, other DNA sequences also encode this same CDR3. The CDR3 sequence is CASSLNTEAFF. Written as DNA, the CDR3 is TGTGCCAGCAGCTTGAACACTGAAGCTTTCTTT. The chain is built from TRBV11-2 and TRBJ1-1; D uncertain. V lost 3 bases, J lost 1 base, and 0 bases lay in between. There are 11 residues in the CDR3. Per germline, CDR1 SGHAT and CDR2 FQNNGV. The whole variable domain, filled in from reference TRBV11-2 and TRBJ1-1, reads EAGVAQSPRYKIIEKRQSVAFWCNPISGHATLYWYQQILGQGPKLLIQFQNNGVVDDSQLPKDRFSAERLKGVDSTLKIQPAKLEDSAVYLCASSLNTEAFFGQGTRLTVV.

The DNA for the CDR3 is TGCGCCAGCAGCCCTGGATGGGGGACAGGGGAAGATGGCTACACCTTC. This codes for CASSPGWGTGEDGYTF. The chain uses TRBV5-1 and TRBJ1-2; 10 bases agree with TRBD1. Germline-derived CDR1 and CDR2 are SGHRS and YFSETQ. The ends lost 4 bases at V and 6 bases at J; junction bases unmatched: 12. The CDR3 loop spans 16 amino acids. Drawing the rest from reference TRBV5-1 and TRBJ1-2, the complete variable domain is KAGVTQTPRYLIKTRGQQVTLSCSPISGHRSVSWYQQTPGQGLQFLFEYFSETQRNKGNFPGRFSGRQFSNSRSEMNVSTLELGDSALYLCASSPGWGTGEDGYTFGSGTRLTVV.

This chain connects TRBV30 to TRBJ1-1, with D uncertain. Looked up from germline, CDR1 is GTSNPN and CDR2 is SVGIG (reference sequence). Trimming pared 4 bases from V and 6 bases from J, leaving 21 bases between. This CDR3 is 15 amino acids long. The CDR3 DNA sequence: TGTGCCTGGAAACAGAACTCGGACGGGCGCTCTGAAGCTTTCTTT. Translated: CAWKQNSDGRSEAFF.

The V gene is TRBV7-2, the J gene TRBJ2-5, with 8 bases matching TRBD2. The germline CDR1 and CDR2 sequences are SGHTA and FQGNSA. The CDR3 runs to 16 residues. Germline trimming cut 5 bases from V and 2 bases from J; bases unmatched to any gene: 10. CDR3 coding DNA: TGTGCCAGCAGCCGTGGGCGGGGACTAGGACAAGAGACCCAGTACTTC. Protein: CASSRGRGLGQETQYF.

The chain carries TRBV7-9 and TRBJ1-4; D is perhaps TRBD1 (6 bases). V was clipped by 4 bases and J by 8 bases, with 14 bases between them. Germline CDR1 reads SEHNR; CDR2 reads FQNEAQ (reference sequence). The CDR3 is 14 residues long. CDR3 nucleotide sequence: TGTGCCAGCAGCTCAGGGGTATTCGGCGAAAAACTGTTTTTT. It encodes CASSSGVFGEKLFF.

This chain uses TRBV11-2 with TRBJ1-4; D is unresolved. Germline CDR1 and CDR2: SGHAT and FQNNGV. This CDR3 is 16 amino acids long. The V and J ends lost 6 bases and 0 bases respectively, with 14 bases between them. The CDR3 DNA sequence: TGTGCCAGCAGTCAACGAGGATCTGCAACTAATGAAAAACTGTTTTTT. It translates to CASSQRGSATNEKLFF. Full variable domain (outside the CDR3, taken from reference TRBV11-2 and TRBJ1-4): EAGVAQSPRYKIIEKRQSVAFWCNPISGHATLYWYQQILGQGPKLLIQFQNNGVVDDSQLPKDRFSAERLKGVDSTLKIQPAKLEDSAVYLCASSQRGSATNEKLFFGSGTQLSVL.

V is TRBV30 and J is TRBJ2-3, with D perhaps TRBD2 (5 bases). The CDR3 loop spans 13 amino acids. V lost 2 bases to trimming and J lost 4 bases, with 10 bases between them. The germline CDR1 and CDR2 sequences are GTSNPN and SVGIG (reference sequence). The CDR3 nucleotides are TGTGCCTGGAGTACGGGGAATCCAGATACGCAGTATTTT. It yields the protein CAWSTGNPDTQYF.

The chain uses TRBV28 and TRBJ2-3; 11 bases fit TRBD2. Unmatched junction bases numbered 6, after V lost 8 bases and J lost 5 bases. Germline assignment: CDR1 MDHEN and CDR2 SYDVKM. The CDR3 is 14 amino acids. The CDR3 sequence is CASYASGGRDTQYF. The CDR3 DNA follows: TGTGCCAGCTATGCTAGCGGGGGGAGAGATACGCAGTATTTT.

The chain recombines TRBV7-6 with TRBJ2-2; D uncertain. The V gene lost 2 bases and the J gene lost 0 bases, with 10 bases spanning the gap. Looked up from germline, CDR1 is SGHVS and CDR2 is FNYEAQ. The CDR3 spans 16 residues. CDR3: CASSLLGLPNTGELFF. In DNA form, the CDR3 reads TGTGCCAGCAGCTTACTCGGGCTACCGAACACCGGGGAGCTGTTTTTT.

This clone appeared a few times. The chain combines TRBV6-1 with TRBJ1-1; D unresolved. Germline CDR1 is MNHNS and CDR2 is SASEGT. Deletions cut 1 base from V and 10 bases from J, with 13 bases between. This CDR3 has 13 residues. The CDR3, as DNA: TGTGCCAGCAGTGAAGGGGAACTCTTGGCAGCTTTCTTT. The encoded protein is CASSEGELLAAFF.

J is TRBJ2-7 and V is TRBV5-4, with TRBD1 matching 8 bases. Germline values: CDR1 SGHNT, CDR2 YYREEE (reference sequence). The trim removed 1 base at V and 7 bases at J, leaving 13 bases unmatched. The CDR3 consists of 16 residues. The CDR3, as DNA: TGTGCCAGCAGCTTGAACAGGGGGGCGACGCCTTGGGAGCAGTACGTC. Amino acid sequence: CASSLNRGATPWEQYV.

The gene calls are TRBV9 and TRBJ1-2; tentative D call: TRBD1 (6 bases). This CDR3 is built from 14 residues. Per germline, CDR1 SGDLS and CDR2 YYNGEE. Trimming stripped 4 bases from V and 0 bases from J, with 10 bases between. This CDR3 is CASSPGAANYGYTF. In DNA form, the CDR3 reads TGTGCCAGCAGCCCGGGGGCGGCTAACTATGGCTACACCTTC.

The chain links TRBV19 to TRBJ1-3; a weak D match, TRBD1 (6 bases). With 6 bases removed from V and 0 bases from J, the gap between germline ends came to 15 bases. The CDR3 contains 16 residues. Germline CDR1 is LNHDA and CDR2 is SQIVND (reference sequence). CDR3 region: CASSTDRTSSGNTIYF. CDR3 DNA sequence: TGTGCCAGTAGCACCGACAGGACTAGCTCTGGAAACACCATATATTTT.

The gene calls are TRBV19 and TRBJ2-1; TRBD2 aligns across 12 bases. Germline lookup yields CDR1 LNHDA and CDR2 SQIVND (reference sequence). Losses at the gene ends were 3 bases for V and 9 bases for J; bases not matched to a gene: 6. CDR3 length equals 15 residues. CDR3 sequence: CASSIRLAGAGEQFF. Here the CDR3 DNA reads TGTGCCAGTAGTATCCGACTAGCGGGAGCCGGTGAGCAGTTCTTC.

The V call is TRBV11-3, the J call TRBJ2-7; possible D gene TRBD1, 6 bases. Trimming took off 5 bases at V and 3 bases at J, with 17 bases between the two ends. CDR1 is SGHNT, CDR2 YENEEA, per germline. The CDR3 is 15 amino acids. The CDR3 DNA follows: TGTGCCAGCAGCCCGGGATCGGGACAAGACTACGAGCAGTACGTC. It yields the protein CASSPGSGQDYEQYV.

This clone came up once. The rearrangement joins TRBV13 to TRBJ1-1, with 7 bases fitting TRBD1. V gave up 2 bases and J gave up 3 bases; unmatched junction bases: 3. Looked up from germline, CDR1 is PRHDT and CDR2 is FYEKMQ (reference sequence). The CDR3 sequence is 14 residues long. CDR3 protein: CASSLHRGDTEAFF. CDR3 sequence (DNA): TGTGCCAGCAGCTTACACAGGGGCGACACTGAAGCTTTCTTT.

This sequence joins TRBV27 and TRBJ2-2; weak D call: TRBD2 (6 bases). V was trimmed by 5 bases and J by 7 bases, leaving 11 bases between them. The germline V gene encodes CDR1 MNHEY and CDR2 SMNVEV (reference sequence). The CDR3 spans 13 residues. CDR3 nucleotides: TGTGCCAGCAGTCCCAGACTAGGCGGGGAGCTGTTTTTT. The encoded protein is CASSPRLGGELFF.

This chain joins TRBV6-6 and TRBJ1-1; possibly TRBD1 for D (6 bases). CDR1 and CDR2 (germline): MNHNY, SVGAGI (reference sequence). V was shortened by 4 bases and J by 1 base, with 10 bases between the two germline ends. The CDR3 has 14 residues. CDR3 DNA: TGTGCCAGCAGTTCCAGGGACACGAACACTGAAGCTTTCTTT. As protein: CASSSRDTNTEAFF.

The chain is built from TRBV30 and TRBJ1-4; the D gene is possibly TRBD1 (5 bases). CDR1 is GTSNPN and CDR2 is SVGIG in the germline V gene (reference sequence). The CDR3 sequence is 15 residues long. V lost 0 bases, J lost 7 bases, and 15 bases lay in between. Written as DNA, the CDR3 is TGTGCCTGGAGTGTAGGGACGATATGGATTGAAAAACTGTTTTTT. Protein: CAWSVGTIWIEKLFF.

J is TRBJ2-5 and V is TRBV7-2, with D tentatively TRBD1 (5 bases). Germline-derived CDR1 and CDR2 are SGHTA and FQGNSA. V shed 5 bases and J shed 2 bases, with 12 bases lying between them. The CDR3 extends over 14 amino acids. This CDR3 is CASSPRQLQETQYF. The CDR3 DNA follows: TGTGCCAGCAGCCCTCGACAGTTACAAGAGACCCAGTACTTC.

The V gene is TRBV5-1, the J gene TRBJ2-7; TRBD1 matches at 9 bases. This CDR3 has 16 residues. V was clipped by 4 bases and J by 5 bases; unmatched bases: 13. Looked up from germline, CDR1 is SGHRS and CDR2 is YFSETQ. The CDR3, as DNA: TGCGCCAGCAGCATTCCTCAGACAGGGGGTGTGGACGAGCAGTACTTC. It codes for CASSIPQTGGVDEQYF.

This clone was counted only a few times. The V gene is TRBV7-2, the J gene TRBJ1-2; 7 bases align to TRBD1. Germline V gene sequence: CDR1 SGHTA, CDR2 FQGNSA. This CDR3 spans 14 amino acids. V dropped 3 bases and J dropped 6; count of bases not matched to a gene: 7. In DNA, the CDR3 is TGTGCCAGCAGCTTCCGACAGGGATCGGATGGCTACACCTTC. As protein: CASSFRQGSDGYTF.

The chain links TRBV23-1 to TRBJ1-2; possibly TRBD1 for D (5 bases). TRBV23-1 is noted as an ORF with a role that remains uncertain. The CDR3 has 16 amino acids. The V and J ends lost 4 bases and 2 bases respectively, with 17 bases between them. The CDR3 bases are TGCGCCAGCAGTCCCCCAGGGCCAGCGGAGAACTATGGCTACACCTTC. This translates into CASSPPGPAENYGYTF.

The CDR3 reads CASSLRTGGLGGYTF. CDR3 nucleotides: TGTGCCAGCAGCTTGCGGACAGGGGGCCTGGGTGGCTACACCTTC. The chain has TRBV5-4 and TRBJ1-2; TRBD1 matches 11 bases. The CDR3 sequence is 15 residues long. Germline V gene data show CDR1 as SGHNT and CDR2 as YYREEE (reference sequence). Trimming took 1 base from V and 7 from J; bases not matched to a gene: 6.